This entry describes one T cell receptor (beta chain). Its antigen is not yet known. Base qualities are not at hand, and no much larger clone is one base apart. The junction carries 16 bases between V and J, which are trimmed by 1 base and 9 bases respectively. CDR1 is given as LGHDT and CDR2 as YNNKEL, both from the germline V gene (reference sequence). Reading from cysteine to phenylalanine, the CDR3 counts 15 amino acids. The entry retains the CDR3 DNA only, 45 bases that are in frame from base 1. The CDR3 regions of human TCRbeta chains were analyzed by immunosequencing. In the original analysis: TCRs in the repertoires were compared against a reference library of SARS-CoV-2-specific TCRs that had been generated with the MIRA antigen-specificity platform. Breadth meant the fraction of unique TCRs that were SARS-CoV-2-associated, whereas depth meant the fraction of total T cells that were SARS-CoV-2-associated. Using the MIRA data, each spike-specific TCR was assigned both to the spike region to which the TCR was reactive and to a CD4 or CD8 class. Log10-transformed breadth and depth values were compared by one-way ANOVA with Sidak's multiple comparisons tests. TCRdb took this table from immuneACCESS and kept in-frame rearrangements with V and J called. Such tables lack part of the clones; where checked against another copy, unresolved V genes explain under half of the gap, and the rest is unexplained. That table furnishes V, J and clone size, whereas the DNA furnished D and trimming. The sample profile shows 200,000 or so clones; more than 80% of them were found once. The ten top clones hold around 5.8% of the sample.

This sample's time point label indicates: baseline before first vaccination. Vaccinee samples came from UK trials COV001 and COV002, including a single-blind randomized controlled phase 2/3 trial of AZD1222 (ChAdOx1 nCoV-19) in healthy adults. For TCRbeta chain sequencing, PBMC samples from trial participants were taken at day 0 and at day 28 after the second dose. The data were taken from a study of T cell responses to AZD1222 COVID-19 vaccine (dated by TCRdb to the early 2020s). About the study as a whole: AZD1222 recipients whose second dose came at about 4 weeks and those whose second dose came at about 12 weeks were combined into one group, since spike-specific TCR depth and breadth did not differ between the two schedules. TCR sequencing covered fewer than 250 trial participants: 207 given two doses of AZD1222 and approximately 26 given two doses of MenACWY control vaccine. Trial participants were enrolled by age into 18-55, 56-69 and 70-plus year subgroups, with 148, 28 and 57 TCR-sequenced participants respectively. Results and caveats for the whole study, not just this receptor: CD4 TCRs associated with the vaccine covered the entire spike protein, and the dominant responses were in regions 160-218 and 743-854. The 56-69-year group was small, and its depth increase did not reach significance, likely because of low power. Epitopes outside the regions mutated in the B.1.351 and B.1.1.7 variants were reportedly recognized by nearly half of the unique spike-specific TCRs. Because no day 14 peak-response samples were available, the repertoires could be characterized only after the peak T cell response. After two AZD1222 doses, spike-specific TCR breadth and depth were significantly higher than at day 0 and than in MenACWY recipients. Participants were mostly white British and included more females than males, and it was suggested by the authors that clonal diversity may have been underestimated. Conclusions about previously exposed vaccinees are limited because only 5 or 6 AZD1222 recipients were SARS-CoV-2 seropositive at baseline.

Recombination linked TRBV3-1 (or the pseudogene TRBV3-2) to TRBJ2-1, and the D gene may be TRBD2, 5 bases matching. This specimen was peripheral blood, taken on day 0 of AZD1222 vaccination. The receptor was isolated from an adult in good health. Here is the DNA: TGTGCCAGCAGCCAAGTCGCCCGGGATTTCGGTGAGCAGTTCTTC. This is translated as CASSQVARDFGEQFF.